The clone carrying this TCR beta chain has only a few counts. Its antigen is as yet unknown. Primers included in the PCR were 60 Vbeta and 13 Jbeta primers. TCRdb keeps only in-frame clones here, not all; method: immunoSEQ multiplex PCR. There are about 130,000 clones in the sample; nearly 85% occur only once, and about 1.2% lies in the top ten. V was pared by 4 bases and J by 3 bases, with 4 bases of the junction left unmatched. CDR1 and CDR2 (germline): SGHRS, YFSETQ. This CDR3 contains 14 residues. This sample stems from a study of cytomegalovirus exposure and HLA in healthy donors. Study-wide background: As an earlier analysis found, roughly 180 million T cells yielded 117 million unique TCR beta sequences. The study's findings and limits: As immune exposure information, only CMV serostatus was available. In vitro, three CMV-associated chains proved specific for CMV antigens. Apparent HLA restriction characterized most CMV-associated TCR beta chains in a later analysis.

This chain uses TRBV5-1 with TRBJ2-7, with 10 bases that match TRBD2. Sequencing input: PBMCs. The origin of this receptor is a boy younger than 18 in good health and CMV-seronegative. CDR3 nucleotides: TGCGCCAGCAGCCGCGGACTAGCGGACTACGAGCAGTACTTC. Its protein product is CASSRGLADYEQYF.